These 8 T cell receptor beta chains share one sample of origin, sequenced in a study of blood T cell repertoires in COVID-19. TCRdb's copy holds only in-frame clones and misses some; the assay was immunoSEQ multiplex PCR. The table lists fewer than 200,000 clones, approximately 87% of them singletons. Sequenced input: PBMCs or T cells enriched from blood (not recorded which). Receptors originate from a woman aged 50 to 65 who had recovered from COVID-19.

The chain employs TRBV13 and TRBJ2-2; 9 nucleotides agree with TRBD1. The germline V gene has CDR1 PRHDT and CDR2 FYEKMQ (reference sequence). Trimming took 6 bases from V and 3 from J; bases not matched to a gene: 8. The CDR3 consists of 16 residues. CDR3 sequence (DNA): TGTGCCAGCAGTTTACTGGGACAGGGAGACACCGGGGAGCTGTTTTTT. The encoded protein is CASSLLGQGDTGELFF.

The CDR3 nucleotides are TGCGCCAGCAGCCCCTATGGACAAATGAACACTGAAGCTTTCTTT. It is translated as CASSPYGQMNTEAFF. The chain has TRBV5-1 and TRBJ1-1; TRBD1 might be the D (5 bases). CDR1 and CDR2 (germline): SGHRS, YFSETQ. Between the trimmed V and J ends, which lost 4 bases and 0 bases, there was a span of 13 bases. The CDR3 has 15 residues. The whole variable domain, remainder taken from reference TRBV5-1 and TRBJ1-1, is KAGVTQTPRYLIKTRGQQVTLSCSPISGHRSVSWYQQTPGQGLQFLFEYFSETQRNKGNFPGRFSGRQFSNSRSEMNVSTLELGDSALYLCASSPYGQMNTEAFFGQGTRLTVV.

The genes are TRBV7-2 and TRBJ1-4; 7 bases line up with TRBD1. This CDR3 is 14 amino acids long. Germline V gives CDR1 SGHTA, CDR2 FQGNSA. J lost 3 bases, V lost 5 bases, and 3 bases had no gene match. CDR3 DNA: TGTGCCAGCAGCAAAGACAGGGCTAATGAAAAACTGTTTTTT. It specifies CASSKDRANEKLFF.

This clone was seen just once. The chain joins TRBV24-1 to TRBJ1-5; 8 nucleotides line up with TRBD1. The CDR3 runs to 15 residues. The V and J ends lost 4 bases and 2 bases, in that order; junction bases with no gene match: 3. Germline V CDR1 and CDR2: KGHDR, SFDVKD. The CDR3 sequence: CATSDPTGGNQPQHF. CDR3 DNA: TGTGCCACCAGTGACCCGACAGGGGGCAATCAGCCCCAGCATTTT.

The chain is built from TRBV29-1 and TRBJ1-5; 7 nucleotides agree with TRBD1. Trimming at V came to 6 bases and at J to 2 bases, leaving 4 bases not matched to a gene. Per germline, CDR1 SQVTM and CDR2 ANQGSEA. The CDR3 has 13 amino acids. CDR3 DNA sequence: TGCAGCGTGGAAACAGGGGGCAATCAGCCCCAGCATTTT. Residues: CSVETGGNQPQHF.

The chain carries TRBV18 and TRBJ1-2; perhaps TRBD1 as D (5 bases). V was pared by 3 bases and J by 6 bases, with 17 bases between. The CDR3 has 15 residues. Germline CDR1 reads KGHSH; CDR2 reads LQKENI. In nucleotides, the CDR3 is TGTGCCAGCTCACCGGGGCCAGGGAATAAGAATGGCTACACCTTC. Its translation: CASSPGPGNKNGYTF.

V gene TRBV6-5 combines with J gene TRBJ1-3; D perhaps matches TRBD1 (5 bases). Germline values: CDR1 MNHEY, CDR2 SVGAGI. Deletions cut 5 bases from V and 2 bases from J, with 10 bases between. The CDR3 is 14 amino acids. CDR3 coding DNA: TGTGCCAGCAGTCCCCAGGGCACTGGAAACACCATATATTTT. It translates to CASSPQGTGNTIYF.

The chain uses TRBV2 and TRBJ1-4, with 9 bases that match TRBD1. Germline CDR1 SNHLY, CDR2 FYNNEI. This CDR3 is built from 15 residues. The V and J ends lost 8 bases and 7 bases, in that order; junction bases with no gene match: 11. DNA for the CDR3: TGTGCCAGCGCTGAGCAGGGACAGGGTGGTGAAAAACTGTTTTTT. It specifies CASAEQGQGGEKLFF.